Below are 2 T cell receptor beta chains sequenced from a single sample in a study of graft-versus-host responses after intestinal transplantation. TCRdb keeps only in-frame clones here, not all; method: immunoSEQ multiplex PCR. Among fewer than 130,000 clones, about 93% were seen once, and the ten largest hold 0.4% to 0.65%. Antigens of these TCRs are unknown. The sample consisted of unstimulated CD8+ T cells sorted from spleen or lymph node cells, taken before intestinal transplant. The receptors stem from a human donor who received an intestinal transplant.

The chain links TRBV6-5 to TRBJ2-1; the match to TRBD2 covers 9 bases. In germline, CDR1 is MNHEY, CDR2 SVGAGI. J lost 5 bases, V lost 5 bases, and 4 bases had no gene match. The CDR3 runs to 14 residues. The CDR3 protein is CASSLLAGDNEQFF. In nucleotides, the CDR3 is TGTGCCAGCAGTCTACTAGCGGGTGACAATGAGCAGTTCTTC.

This clone has only a few counts. V and J are TRBV19 and TRBJ2-1, with 10 bases that match TRBD2. The germline V gene encodes CDR1 LNHDA and CDR2 SQIVND (reference sequence). The CDR3 extends over 16 amino acids. V lost 6 bases, J lost 5 bases, and 10 bases stayed unmatched. CDR3 in amino acids: CASRFIAGGNNNEQFF. The CDR3 DNA is TGTGCCAGTAGGTTCATAGCGGGAGGTAACAACAATGAGCAGTTCTTC. The whole variable domain, remainder taken from reference TRBV19 and TRBJ2-1, is DGGITQSPKYLFRKEGQNVTLSCEQNLNHDAMYWYRQDPGQGLRLIYYSQIVNDFQKGDIAEGYSVSREKKESFPLTVTSAQKNPTAFYLCASRFIAGGNNNEQFFGPGTRLTVL.